The rows below give T cell receptor beta chains drawn from one sample of a study of shared clonotypes between healthy human individuals. Assay used: immunoSEQ multiplex PCR; TCRdb lists only in-frame clones, some missing. The sample lists millions of clones, approximately 94% occurring once. Sequencing input: naive CD4+ T cells sorted from blood. The source of these receptors is a young man in good health. The CDR3 runs from the conserved cysteine through the conserved F or W. D genes are given only for firm matches. A clone size is listed for some rows: how often the clone was seen (once, few, many), or a class if it is expanded.

CDR3 length	clone size	D gene	V gene	J gene	CDR3 DNA	CDR3 protein
16	NA	TRBD2	TRBV9	TRBJ2-5	TGTGCCAGCAGCGTAGGGGCTAGCGGGGGGGTAGAGACCCAGTACTTC	CASSVGASGGVETQYF
16	NA	TRBD1	TRBV30	TRBJ1-4	TGTGCCTGGAGTGGGAGACAGGGGGCTAAGTATGAAAAACTGTTTTTT	CAWSGRQGAKYEKLFF
18	NA	NA	TRBV27	TRBJ1-5	TGTGCCAGCAGTGCCCCAGATCGTCAGTTCAGGGTGGATCAGCCCCAGCATTTT	CASSAPDRQFRVDQPQHF
15	NA	TRBD1	TRBV27	TRBJ1-2	TGTGCCAGCAGAACCCCGACAGGGGGAGACTATGGCTACACCTTC	CASRTPTGGDYGYTF
14	NA	TRBD2	TRBV28	TRBJ2-7	TGTGCCAGCACTCTCGGGGGGAATTCCTACGAGCAGTACTTC	CASTLGGNSYEQYF
15	NA	TRBD1	TRBV19	TRBJ1-2	TGTGCCAGTAGTATGCCCCTAGGACAGGGCGATGGCTACACCTTC	CASSMPLGQGDGYTF
18	NA	TRBD2	TRBV7-2	TRBJ2-1	TGTGCCAGCAGCTTAAGTAAACTAGCGGGAGGGTGGACCAATGAGCAGTTCTTC	CASSLSKLAGGWTNEQFF
13	NA	NA	TRBV12-5	TRBJ2-7	TGTGCTAGTGGTCCCATTAGGGGGGACGAGCAGTACTTC	CASGPIRGDEQYF
14	NA	NA	TRBV7-9	TRBJ2-7	TGTGCCAGCAGCTTCTCCGGGCTTGACTACGAGCAGTACTTC	CASSFSGLDYEQYF
14	NA	NA	TRBV4-1	TRBJ2-7	TGCGCCAGCAGCCAAGCAGGAGACATCCACGAGCAGTACTTC	CASSQAGDIHEQYF
11	NA	NA	TRBV5-5	TRBJ1-2	TGTGCCAGCAGCTTGGTGGGTGGCTACACCTTC	CASSLVGGYTF
12	NA	TRBD1	TRBV29-1	TRBJ1-1	TGCAGCGTGGGACAGGGGGCTGTGGAGGCTTTCTTT	CSVGQGAVEAFF
11	NA	NA	TRBV20-1	TRBJ2-7	TGCAGTGCTAGACAGGGTTACGAGCAGTACTTC	CSARQGYEQYF
16	NA	TRBD1	TRBV10-3	TRBJ2-5	TGTGCCATCAGTGAGGGTAGGAGGACAGGGGGAGAGACCCAGTACTTC	CAISEGRRTGGETQYF
16	NA	TRBD2	TRBV5-1	TRBJ2-7	TGCGCCAGCAGCCCGAGCGGGACTAGCGGGACGGGAGAGCAGTACTTC	CASSPSGTSGTGEQYF
15	NA	NA	TRBV6-5	TRBJ1-4	TGTGCCAGCTCCATCCTAGGGGCAACTAATGAAAAACTGTTTTTT	CASSILGATNEKLFF
15	NA	NA	TRBV5-1	TRBJ1-1	TGCGCCAGCAGCTTGGTGGGAGACTCTAACACTGAAGCTTTCTTT	CASSLVGDSNTEAFF
17	NA	NA	TRBV19	TRBJ2-3	TGTGCCAGTAGTATAGATCAGGGGGGCGGTTGGGCAGATACGCAGTATTTT	CASSIDQGGGWADTQYF
14	NA	TRBD1	TRBV19	TRBJ1-6	TGTGCCAGTAGCCGACAGGGCGGGCATTCACCCCTCCACTTT	CASSRQGGHSPLHF
16	NA	TRBD2	TRBV7-2	TRBJ2-3	TGTGCCAGCAGCCGAGTAGCGGGAGGGAGCGCAGATACGCAGTATTTT	CASSRVAGGSADTQYF
15	NA	TRBD2	TRBV11-2	TRBJ2-1	TGTGCCAGCAGCTTTTCTAGCGGGAGCGGGACTGAGCAGTTCTTC	CASSFSSGSGTEQFF
15	NA	TRBD1	TRBV5-4	TRBJ2-7	TGTGCCAGCAGCTTGTGGGACAGGCTTTCCTACGAGCAGTACTTC	CASSLWDRLSYEQYF
14	once	NA	TRBV6-5	TRBJ2-2	TGTGCCAGCTACCGCTCTGGTAACACCGGGGAGCTGTTTTTT	CASYRSGNTGELFF
15	NA	TRBD2	TRBV30	TRBJ2-5	TGTGCCTGGAAATTGGCTAGCGGGGGACGGGAGACCCAGTACTTC	CAWKLASGGRETQYF
12	NA	NA	TRBV6-1	TRBJ1-1	TGTGCCAGCAGTCGTTTGGACAGAGAAGCTTTCTTT	CASSRLDREAFF
14	NA	TRBD2	TRBV6-1	TRBJ2-1	TGTGCCAGCAGAGGACTAGCGGGCAACAATGAGCAGTTCTTC	CASRGLAGNNEQFF
15	NA	TRBD1	TRBV7-7	TRBJ2-5	TGTGCTAGCAGCCGGACAGGGGAAACCGGGGAGACCCAGTACTTC	CASSRTGETGETQYF
16	NA	NA	TRBV28	TRBJ1-5	TGTGCCAGCAGCTCACCGCAATACAGGGTACATCAGCCCCAGCATTTT	CASSSPQYRVHQPQHF
15	NA	TRBD1	TRBV27	TRBJ1-2	TGTGCCAGCAGACTCGGACAGGGCACTAACTATGGCTACACCTTC	CASRLGQGTNYGYTF
16	NA	TRBD2	TRBV7-3	TRBJ2-1	TGTGCCAGCAGCGCCTTACTAGCGGGGGGGCTTGGTGAGCAGTTCTTC	CASSALLAGGLGEQFF
14	NA	NA	TRBV6-1	TRBJ2-7	TGTGCCAGCAAAGTGGGTCATGGCACCTACGAGCAGTACTTC	CASKVGHGTYEQYF
14	once	NA	TRBV5-4	TRBJ2-7	TGTGCCAGCAGATATGAGGCAGGATTAAGCGAGCAGTACTTC	CASRYEAGLSEQYF
14	NA	NA	TRBV5-1	TRBJ1-3	TGCGCCAGCAGCTTGGGGAGCTCTGGAAACACCATATATTTT	CASSLGSSGNTIYF
15	NA	TRBD1	TRBV11-3	TRBJ2-1	TGTGCCAGCAGTTTCCGGGACAGGGGGCGCGGTGAGCAGTTCTTC	CASSFRDRGRGEQFF
16	NA	NA	TRBV4-3	TRBJ2-5	TGCGCCAGCAGCCAAGGGCAGGGGCTGGCCGAAGAGACCCAGTACTTC	CASSQGQGLAEETQYF
15	NA	TRBD1	TRBV10-3	TRBJ1-2	TGTGCCACCATACCACAGGGGTCAGCTAACTATGGCTACACCTTC	CATIPQGSANYGYTF
14	NA	TRBD2	TRBV6-5	TRBJ2-7	TGTGCCAGCAGTACCGGACTAGCGGGAGGCGAGCAGTACTTC	CASSTGLAGGEQYF
16	NA	TRBD1	TRBV18	TRBJ2-7	TGTGCCAGCTCAACCGGGACAGGGGGCTTTATCTACGAGCAGTACTTC	CASSTGTGGFIYEQYF
14	NA	NA	TRBV30	TRBJ2-2	TGTGCCTGGAGTGGGTTCAGGGGAACCGGGGAGCTGTTTTTT	CAWSGFRGTGELFF
13	NA	NA	TRBV7-2	TRBJ1-1	TGTGCCAGCAGCCCTCGCCCGAACACTGAAGCTTTCTTT	CASSPRPNTEAFF
11	NA	NA	TRBV28	TRBJ2-3	TGTGCCAGCAGTTTAAAACTGCAGAAGTATTTT	CASSLKLQKYF
13	once	NA	TRBV30	TRBJ1-1	TGTGCCTGGAGACGGGACAAGAACACTGAAGCTTTCTTT	CAWRRDKNTEAFF